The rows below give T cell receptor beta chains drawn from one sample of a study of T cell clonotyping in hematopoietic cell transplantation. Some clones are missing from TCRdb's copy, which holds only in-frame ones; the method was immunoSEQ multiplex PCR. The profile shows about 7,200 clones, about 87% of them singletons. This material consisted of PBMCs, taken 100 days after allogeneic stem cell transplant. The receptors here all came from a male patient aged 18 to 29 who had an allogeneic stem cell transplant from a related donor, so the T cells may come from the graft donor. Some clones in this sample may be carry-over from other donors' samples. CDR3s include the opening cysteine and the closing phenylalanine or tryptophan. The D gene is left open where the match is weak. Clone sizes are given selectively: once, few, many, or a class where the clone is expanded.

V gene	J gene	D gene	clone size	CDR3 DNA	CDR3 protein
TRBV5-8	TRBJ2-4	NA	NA	TGTGCCAGCAGCCCGAGGGGGCGGGAGTTTCGGGACATTCAGTACTTC	CASSPRGREFRDIQYF
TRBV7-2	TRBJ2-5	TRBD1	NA	TGTGCCAGCAGCCCCGTGGGACAGAGAGGAGAGACCCAGTACTTC	CASSPVGQRGETQYF
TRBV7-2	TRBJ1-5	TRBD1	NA	TGTGCCAGCAGCAGAAAGGGGGCGGGTCAGCCCCAGCATTTT	CASSRKGAGQPQHF
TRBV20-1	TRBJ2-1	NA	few	TGCAGTGCTAGCGGGAGCGGTGAGCAGTTCTTC	CSASGSGEQFF
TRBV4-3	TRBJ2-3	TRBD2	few	TGCGCCAGCAGCCAAGAGAGACTAGCGGGAGGGCCCCTCGCGCAGTATTTT	CASSQERLAGGPLAQYF
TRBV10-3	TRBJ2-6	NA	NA	TGTGCCATCAGTGGTCTCGGTGGGGCATCTGGGGCCAACGTCCTGACTTTC	CAISGLGGASGANVLTF
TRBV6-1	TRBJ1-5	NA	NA	TGTGCCAGCAGTGACGGCGTCGGGCCCCAGCATTTT	CASSDGVGPQHF
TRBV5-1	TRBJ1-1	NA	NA	TGCGCCAGCAGCTGGCCGGCGTTGGAGACTGAAGCTTTCTTT	CASSWPALETEAFF
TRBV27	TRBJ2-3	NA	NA	TGTGCCAGTCGCCGCGGACCAGATACGCAGTATTTT	CASRRGPDTQYF
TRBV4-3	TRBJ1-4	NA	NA	TGCGCCAGCAGCCAAGATCCCCTCTATGAAAAACTGTTTTTT	CASSQDPLYEKLFF
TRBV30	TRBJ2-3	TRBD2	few	TGTGCCTGGAGTGTATATATTTCTAGCGGGAAGCGCACAGATACGCAGTATTTT	CAWSVYISSGKRTDTQYF
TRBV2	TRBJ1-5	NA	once	TGTGCCAGCAGTGAAGCGTTGGGGGCAAATCAGCCCCAGCATTTT	CASSEALGANQPQHF
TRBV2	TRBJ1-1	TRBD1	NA	TGTGCCAGCACTAGGGACAGGGACACTGAAGCTTTCTTT	CASTRDRDTEAFF